The 17 T cell receptor beta chains below were found in one sample sequenced in a study of cytomegalovirus exposure and HLA in healthy donors. PCR amplification relied on 60 Vbeta primers (plus 13 Jbeta primers). Assay used: immunoSEQ multiplex PCR; TCRdb lists only in-frame clones, some missing. The table includes tens of thousands of clones, around four fifths detected once. The sample comprised PBMCs. The receptors shown here come from a man aged 25-45 years in good health and CMV-seronegative.

This rearrangement joins TRBV11-1 to TRBJ2-1; tentative D call: TRBD2 (5 bases). Trimming left V 5 bases short and J 9 bases short, with 23 bases between. Germline V gene lookup returns CDR1 SGHAT and CDR2 FQDESV (reference sequence). The CDR3 length is 16 residues. The chain's CDR3 is CASSPNSARLGGEQFF. CDR3 DNA sequence: TGTGCCAGCAGCCCCAATAGCGCTAGATTGGGTGGTGAGCAGTTCTTC.

Written as DNA, the CDR3 is TGTGCCAGCACCACCGGACAGTCCTATGGCTACACCTTC. This translates into CASTTGQSYGYTF. The genes are TRBV7-9 and TRBJ1-2; D possibly corresponds to TRBD1 (6 bases). The V gene's germline CDR1 is SEHNR and CDR2 FQNEAQ (reference sequence). This CDR3 has 13 residues. Trimming shortened V by 7 bases and J by 4 bases, and 13 bases separated the two germline ends.

The CDR3 loop is CASSPGTASSYEQYF. The CDR3 DNA reads TGTGCCAGCAGTCCTGGGACAGCGAGCTCCTACGAGCAGTACTTC. The chain is built from TRBV28 and TRBJ2-7, with 7 bases aligning to TRBD1. The germline gives CDR1 MDHEN, CDR2 SYDVKM. The CDR3 length is 15 residues. After removal of 5 bases from V and 0 bases from J, the junction contained 7 bases not matched to a gene.

The genes are TRBV19 and TRBJ2-7; 9 nucleotides align to TRBD1. V gave up 5 bases and J gave up 2 bases; unmatched junction bases: 19. CDR1 is LNHDA and CDR2 is SQIVND in the germline V gene (reference sequence). The CDR3 consists of 19 residues. As DNA, the CDR3 is TGTGCCAGTAGTTACCTTCCCCCTTCGGGACAGGGTTTGACCTACGAGCAGTACTTC. This codes for CASSYLPPSGQGLTYEQYF. Based on the CDR3 plus reference TRBV19 and TRBJ2-7, the full variable domain is DGGITQSPKYLFRKEGQNVTLSCEQNLNHDAMYWYRQDPGQGLRLIYYSQIVNDFQKGDIAEGYSVSREKKESFPLTVTSAQKNPTAFYLCASSYLPPSGQGLTYEQYFGPGTRLTVT.

CDR3 coding DNA: TGTGCCAGCAGCTTGGACAGGATCATGAATGAGCAGTTCTTC. Protein product: CASSLDRIMNEQFF. The V and J genes are TRBV5-6 and TRBJ2-1, with D possibly matching TRBD1 (5 bases). The V end was cut by 0 bases, the J end by 7 bases, with 11 bases between. There are 14 residues in the CDR3. Germline V gene data show CDR1 as SGHDT and CDR2 as YYEEEE. The whole variable domain, filled in from reference TRBV5-6 and TRBJ2-1, reads DAGVTQSPTHLIKTRGQQVTLRCSPKSGHDTVSWYQQALGQGPQFIFQYYEEEERQRGNFPDRFSGHQFPNYSSELNVNALLLGDSALYLCASSLDRIMNEQFFGPGTRLTVL.

The rearrangement uses TRBV6-6 and TRBJ2-4, with D tentatively TRBD2 (6 bases). V gave up 1 base and J gave up 8 bases, with 15 bases separating them. Germline values: CDR1 MNHNY, CDR2 SVGAGI (reference sequence). The CDR3 runs 15 residues. The CDR3 sequence: CASSYWGDRLDIQYF. The CDR3 coding sequence is TGTGCCAGCAGTTACTGGGGGGATCGTTTGGACATTCAGTACTTC.

The chain joins TRBV14 to TRBJ1-1; D is uncertain. The CDR3 sequence is 12 residues long. Trimming removed 4 bases from V and 10 bases from J, with 13 bases in between. Germline assignment: CDR1 SGHDN and CDR2 FVKESK. The CDR3 DNA is TGTGCCAGCAGCCCCGTGGGCCTCACAGCTTTCTTT. It translates to CASSPVGLTAFF. Together with reference TRBV14 and TRBJ1-1, the CDR3 gives the full variable domain: EAGVTQFPSHSVIEKGQTVTLRCDPISGHDNLYWYRRVMGKEIKFLLHFVKESKQDESGMPNNRFLAERTGGTYSTLKVQPAELEDSGVYFCASSPVGLTAFFGQGTRLTVV.

The chain recombines TRBV6-5 with TRBJ2-5, with 9 nucleotides matching TRBD2. Looked up from germline, CDR1 is MNHEY and CDR2 is SVGAGI. Unmatched junction bases numbered 4, after V lost 2 bases and J lost 0 bases. CDR3 length equals 16 residues. CDR3 nucleotides: TGTGCCAGCAGTTACCGGCGGGGGGGGTACCAAGAGACCCAGTACTTC. Its protein product is CASSYRRGGYQETQYF.

The V gene is TRBV7-3, the J gene TRBJ1-2, with a weak D call TRBD1 (5 bases). The CDR3 has 13 amino acids. CDR1 is SGHTA, CDR2 FQGTGA, per germline. V dropped 5 bases and J dropped 6 bases, with 13 bases sitting between them. The CDR3 DNA follows: TGTGCCAGCAGCCCACGACGGGGGGATGGCTACACCTTC. Translation: CASSPRRGDGYTF.

The chain uses TRBV27 and TRBJ2-5, with TRBD1 matching over 7 bases. Matching the DNA end better, TRBJ2-7 makes the J call doubtful. Germline V gene lookup returns CDR1 MNHEY and CDR2 SMNVEV (reference sequence). The CDR3 runs to 13 residues. CDR3 nucleotide sequence: TGTGCCAGCAGTTTAAAACAGGGGTACGAGCAGTACTTC. Translating gives CASSLKQGYEQYF.

V gene TRBV4-3 combines with J gene TRBJ2-7; tentatively, D is TRBD1 (5 bases). V was clipped by 0 bases and J by 7 bases, with 7 bases between them. Germline assignment: CDR1 LGHNA and CDR2 YSLEER. The CDR3 sequence is 12 residues long. Written as DNA, the CDR3 is TGCGCCAGCAGCCAAGAAGGGGTGGAGCAGTACTTC. Protein sequence: CASSQEGVEQYF.

The CDR3 here is CAIRGAPGEKLFF. CDR3 coding DNA: TGTGCCATCAGGGGGGCGCCTGGGGAAAAACTGTTTTTT. The chain is built from TRBV10-3 and TRBJ1-4; D might be TRBD1 (6 bases). The CDR3 length is 13 residues. Germline-derived CDR1 and CDR2 are ENHRY and SYGVKD. Trimming took 6 bases from V and 8 from J, leaving 13 bases between them.

This chain joins TRBV7-6 and TRBJ1-1; D is possibly TRBD1 (6 bases). This CDR3 has 13 amino acids. CDR1 and CDR2 from the germline V gene are SGHVS and FNYEAQ. The germline V and J ends were trimmed by 5 bases and 1 base, with 8 bases remaining between them. The CDR3 coding sequence is TGTGCCAGCAGCGAGGACAGGAACACTGAAGCTTTCTTT. This codes for CASSEDRNTEAFF. Drawing the rest from reference TRBV7-6 and TRBJ1-1, the complete variable domain is GAGVSQSPRYKVTKRGQDVALRCDPISGHVSLYWYRQALGQGPEFLTYFNYEAQQDKSGLPNDRFSAERPEGSISTLTIQRTEQRDSAMYRCASSEDRNTEAFFGQGTRLTVV.

The J gene is TRBJ2-7, the V gene TRBV30; TRBD2 might be the D (5 bases). CDR1 is GTSNPN and CDR2 is SVGIG in the germline V gene (reference sequence). The CDR3 has 13 residues. Deletions cut 3 bases from V and 2 bases from J, with 11 bases between. The CDR3 nucleotides are TGTGCCTGGAGCCCGACGGGGACCTACGAGCAGTACTTC. It is translated as CAWSPTGTYEQYF.

V gene TRBV4-3 combines with J gene TRBJ1-1, with D uncertain. Germline-derived CDR1 and CDR2 are LGHNA and YSLEER. Trimming took 1 base from V and 4 from J, leaving 16 bases between them. The CDR3 is 16 residues long. CDR3 bases: TGCGCCAGCAGCCAAGGTGAGGGCAATTTGGCCACTGAAGCTTTCTTT. Encoded protein: CASSQGEGNLATEAFF.

Concerning this clone: A junction boundary mismatches the germline segment, possibly from a read error. The J gene is TRBJ2-7, the V gene TRBV28; possible D gene TRBD2, 6 bases. The CDR3 is 9 amino acids. From germline, CDR1 is MDHEN and CDR2 SYDVKM. CDR3 loop: CAGGPRPDF. CDR3 coding DNA: TGTGCCGGAGGGCCACGACCAGACTTC.

The chain carries TRBV5-1 and TRBJ1-2, with D possibly TRBD1 on 5 matching bases. The germline CDR1 and CDR2 sequences are SGHRS and YFSETQ. CDR3 length: 13 amino acids. V was clipped by 0 bases and J by 7 bases, with 10 bases between them. Here the CDR3 reads CASSLGGDVGYTF. The DNA of the CDR3 is TGCGCCAGCAGCTTGGGGGGGGACGTTGGCTACACCTTC.